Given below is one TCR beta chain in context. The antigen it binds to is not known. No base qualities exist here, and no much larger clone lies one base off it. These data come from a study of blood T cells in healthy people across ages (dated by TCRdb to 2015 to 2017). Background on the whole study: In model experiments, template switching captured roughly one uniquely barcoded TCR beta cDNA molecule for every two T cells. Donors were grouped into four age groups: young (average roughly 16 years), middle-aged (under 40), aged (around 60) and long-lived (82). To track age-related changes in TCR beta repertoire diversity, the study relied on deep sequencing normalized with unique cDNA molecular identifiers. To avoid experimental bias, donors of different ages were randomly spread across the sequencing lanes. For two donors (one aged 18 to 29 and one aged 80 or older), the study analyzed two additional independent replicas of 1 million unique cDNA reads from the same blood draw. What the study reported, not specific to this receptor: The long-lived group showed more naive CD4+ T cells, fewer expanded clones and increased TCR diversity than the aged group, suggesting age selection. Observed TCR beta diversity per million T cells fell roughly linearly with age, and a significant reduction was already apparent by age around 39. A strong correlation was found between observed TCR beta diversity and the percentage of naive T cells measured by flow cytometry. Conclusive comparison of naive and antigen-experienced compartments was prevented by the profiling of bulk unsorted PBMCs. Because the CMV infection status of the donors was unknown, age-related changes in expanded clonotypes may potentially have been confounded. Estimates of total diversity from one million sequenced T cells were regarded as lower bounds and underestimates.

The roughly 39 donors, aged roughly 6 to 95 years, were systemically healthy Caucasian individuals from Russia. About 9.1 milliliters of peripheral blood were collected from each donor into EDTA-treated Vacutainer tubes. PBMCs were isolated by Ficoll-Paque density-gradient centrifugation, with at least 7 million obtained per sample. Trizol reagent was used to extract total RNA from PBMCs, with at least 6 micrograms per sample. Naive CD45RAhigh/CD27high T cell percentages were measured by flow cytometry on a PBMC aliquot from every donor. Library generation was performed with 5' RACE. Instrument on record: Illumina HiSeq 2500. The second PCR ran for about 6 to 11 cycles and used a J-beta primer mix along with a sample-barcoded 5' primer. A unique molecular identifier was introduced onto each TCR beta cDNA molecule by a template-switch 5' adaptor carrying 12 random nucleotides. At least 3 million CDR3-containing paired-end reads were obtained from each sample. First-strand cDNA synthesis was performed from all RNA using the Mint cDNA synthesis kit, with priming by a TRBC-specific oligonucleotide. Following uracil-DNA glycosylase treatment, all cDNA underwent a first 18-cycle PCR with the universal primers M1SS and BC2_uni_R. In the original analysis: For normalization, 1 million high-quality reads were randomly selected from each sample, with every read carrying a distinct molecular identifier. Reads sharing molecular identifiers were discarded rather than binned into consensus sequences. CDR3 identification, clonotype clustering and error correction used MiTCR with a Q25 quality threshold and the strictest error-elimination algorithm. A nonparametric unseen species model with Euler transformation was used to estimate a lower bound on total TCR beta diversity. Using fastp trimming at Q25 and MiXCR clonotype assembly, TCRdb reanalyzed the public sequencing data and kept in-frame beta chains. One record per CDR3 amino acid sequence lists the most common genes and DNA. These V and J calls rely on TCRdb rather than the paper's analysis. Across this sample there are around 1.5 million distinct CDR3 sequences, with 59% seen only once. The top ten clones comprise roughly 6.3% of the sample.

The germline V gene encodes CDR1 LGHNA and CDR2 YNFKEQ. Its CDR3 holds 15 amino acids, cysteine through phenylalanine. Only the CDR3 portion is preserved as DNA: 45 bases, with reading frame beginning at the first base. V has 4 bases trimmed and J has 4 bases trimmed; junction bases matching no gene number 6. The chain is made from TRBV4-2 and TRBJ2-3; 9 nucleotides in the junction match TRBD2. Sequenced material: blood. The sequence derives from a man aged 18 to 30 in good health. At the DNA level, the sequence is TGTGCCAGCAGCCCCCAGACTAGCGGTGCAGATACGCAGTATTTT. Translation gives CASSPQTSGADTQYF.